The following is a TCR beta chain sequence with its context. Its target is unknown. This sample was included in a study of response to subunit inactivated influenza vaccine. Study-level results: New T cells are recruited in small numbers by each seasonal influenza vaccination, according to the authors' suggestion.

TCRdb re-analysed the RT-PCR reads in MiXCR, keeping a single row per CDR3 protein. The sample shows 300,000 to 350,000 distinct CDR3 sequences, around a fifth of them seen only once. Germline V CDR1 and CDR2: MNHEY, SVGAGI. There are 18 residues in the CDR3. The V end lost 0 bases, the J end lost 4 bases, and 20 bases lay between the germline ends. This TCR came from a man aged 50-75 years who received an inactivated influenza vaccine. This chain links TRBV6-5 with TRBJ2-3, with no clear D. The material sequenced was PBMCs from blood, taken less than 22 months after vaccination. The CDR3 region is CASSYSSAQGWFPDTQYF. The CDR3 nucleotides are TGTGCCAGCAGTTACTCCTCCGCCCAAGGGTGGTTTCCAGATACGCAGTATTTT.